Listed below are T cell receptor beta chains from one sample, sequenced in a study of identical twins. TCRdb processed the 5' RACE reads anew with MiXCR; each CDR3 protein has one entry. The sample consists of roughly 350,000 distinct CDR3 sequences, around 9.7% of them appearing once. What was sequenced was naive T cells sorted from blood. These receptors all stem from a woman in her fifties or sixties in good health. The CDR3 runs from the conserved cysteine through the conserved F or W. Each record gives: D gene, clone size, V gene, CDR3 length, J gene, CDR3 DNA, CDR3 protein. The D gene is left open where the match is weak. For some rows the clone size is stated as once, few or many, or as a class when expanded; others skip it.

TRBD2,few,TRBV7-3,15,TRBJ2-3,TGTGCCAGCAGCTTGACTAGCGGGATTGGTGATACGCAGTATTTT,CASSLTSGIGDTQYF
.,many,TRBV12-3/TRBV12-4,12,TRBJ1-1,TGTGCCAGCAATTTCGGTAACACTGAAGCTTTCTTT,CASNFGNTEAFF
TRBD1,.,TRBV20-1,14,TRBJ2-7,TGCAGTGCCAGCGGACAGGAGAGCTCCTACGAGCAGTACTTC,CSASGQESSYEQYF
.,.,TRBV2,14,TRBJ1-1,TGTGCCAGCAGAGATACAGGGTTTACCACTGAAGCTTTCTTT,CASRDTGFTTEAFF
TRBD2,.,TRBV4-2,18,TRBJ2-1,TGTGCCAGCAGCCAAGAAACCCCCAGCGGGAGTTCCTACAATGAGCAGTTCTTC,CASSQETPSGSSYNEQFF
.,many,TRBV25-1,13,TRBJ1-3,TGTGCCAGCAGTCGCCAGGGAGGTAACACCATATATTTT,CASSRQGGNTIYF
TRBD1,.,TRBV7-2,18,TRBJ1-1,TGTGCCAGCAGCCCGCGAAAGACAGGGTGGGAATTATACACTGAAGCTTTCTTT,CASSPRKTGWELYTEAFF
.,.,TRBV5-1,13,TRBJ1-1,TGCGCCAGCAGCTTGGACAAAACAAACGAAGCTTTCTTT,CASSLDKTNEAFF
TRBD2,many,TRBV3-1,15,TRBJ2-3,TGTGCCAGCAGCCAGGGGACTAGCGTTTGGGGTACGCAGTATTTT,CASSQGTSVWGTQYF
.,many,TRBV29-1,13,TRBJ2-1,TGCAGCGTTGCGGGACTTAGTTACAATGAGCAGTTCTTC,CSVAGLSYNEQFF
.,once,TRBV29-1,14,TRBJ1-3,TGCAGCGTTGGAGACCTCGTAGGTGGAAACACCATATATTTT,CSVGDLVGGNTIYF
.,many,TRBV9,17,TRBJ1-4,TGTGCCAGCAGCGTAGCCCTCCCCGATGGCGGTGGAGAAAAACTGTTTTTT,CASSVALPDGGGEKLFF